This T cell receptor beta chain was identified during a study of OX40 agonist ivuxolimab in advanced cancers. A note on the overall study: Ivuxolimab, which targeted the costimulatory receptor OX40 (CD134), was an agonistic, fully human IgG2 monoclonal antibody. Intravenous ivuxolimab was administered to patients every 2 weeks at six dose levels: 0.01, 0.1, 0.3, 1.5, 3 and 10 mg/kg. Of the approximately 54 patients in dose escalation, 19 had hepatocellular carcinoma, about 15 had melanoma, 9 had renal cell carcinoma and 9 had head and neck cancer. The dose-escalation cohort was roughly 80% male with a mean age of 60 years, ranging from roughly 20 to 80. Patients were allowed to have had prior anti-PD-1, anti-PD-L1 or anti-CTLA-4 therapy, and 30% to 40% of the dose-escalation patients had been treated with checkpoint inhibitors. Partial responses occurred in three dose-escalation patients: two with cutaneous melanoma and one with hepatocellular carcinoma. Peripheral TCRbeta sequencing was intended to test whether TCR sequence diversity was altered and clonal T-cell expansion was caused by ivuxolimab. The paper describes the monotherapy dose-escalation part (N ≈ 51 patients) of the phase I trial of ivuxolimab. The research as a whole found: In the 0.1-3.0 mg/kg groups, partial responders were among the patients with the lowest normalized peripheral clonal expansion, particularly in CD8+ T cells. After ivuxolimab, expanded clones were on average more numerous among CD8+ T cells than among CD4+ T cells. At doses of 0.1 to 3.0 mg/kg, clonal expansion of both CD4+ and CD8+ T cells in blood was seen between baseline and week 6. Antigen specificity was not determined for the clonally expanded peripheral T cells. Low levels of normalized T-cell clonal expansion were also shown by some nonresponding patients.

Deletion took 4 bases off V and 1 base off J, with a span of 12 bases between the germline ends. In the germline V gene, CDR1 corresponds to SGDLS and CDR2 to YYNGEE. The CDR3 spans 15 residues, from the cysteine through the phenylalanine. The DNA shown is the 45-base CDR3, in frame from base 1. For sequencing of the TCRbeta CDR3 region, genomic DNA was extracted from the sorted cells. The immunoSEQ Assay was used to sequence the TCRbeta CDR3 regions. In its TCRdb copy, this immuneACCESS table keeps in-frame sequences only and misses some clones. Where compared with another copy, unresolved V genes explain less than half of these, and the others have no known cause. Within this sample are fewer than 55,000 clones, with 81% of them counted one time only. Approximately 6.5% of the sample rests with the top ten. The trial excluded patients who had a history of autoimmune disease or who were on systemic immunosuppression. Peripheral blood for TCR sequencing was drawn from every dose cohort at baseline, at cycle 4 day 1 and at cycle 7 day 1. Samples came from an open-label, multicenter, first-in-human phase I dose-escalation trial of ivuxolimab. Adults with locally advanced or metastatic head and neck squamous cell, hepatocellular, melanoma or renal cell carcinoma were enrolled in the trial. Before TCR sequencing, CD4+ and CD8+ T cells were separately sorted from peripheral blood.

On this clone: The target of this receptor is not known. No base quality information exists; no much larger clone differs at one position.

This clonotype was sampled from an adult with an advanced solid tumor such as melanoma, head and neck, liver or kidney cancer. The chain was built from TRBV9 and TRBJ2-4, with the D gene uncertain. Sequenced material: CD4+ or CD8+ T cells sorted from blood, taken in a trial of the OX40 agonist ivuxolimab. The bases are TGTGCCAGCAGCCCCCTTGTTAGTGCCAAAAACATTCAGTACTTC. It encodes CASSPLVSAKNIQYF.